These 19 T cell receptor beta chains share one sample of origin, sequenced in a study of cytomegalovirus exposure and HLA in healthy donors (dated by TCRdb to 2017 to 2019). The library came from the immunoSEQ multiplex PCR assay. The multiplex PCR relied on a mix of 60 forward primers for TCR Vbeta segments and 13 reverse primers for TCR Jbeta segments. The immuneACCESS repertoire file appears here via TCRdb, limited to in-frame rearrangements. These files lack a portion of the clones; in checked studies, under half of the deficit traces to unresolved V genes, and the cause of the others is not known. This sample is represented by approximately 110,000 clones; 15% of them were singletons. The ten largest clonotypes hold 1.9% of the sample. Sequenced sample: PBMCs. The origin of the receptors is a woman between 18 and 29 years old in good health and CMV-seronegative.

The chain employs TRBV6-5 and TRBJ2-7; 7 bases are a match to TRBD1. CDR1 is MNHEY, CDR2 SVGAGI, per germline. The CDR3 runs 15 residues. The J segment lost 3 bases and the V segment lost 7 bases, leaving 12 bases of the junction unmatched. The CDR3 here is CASTALRGQIYEQYF. In nucleotides, the CDR3 is TGTGCCAGCACCGCCCTTCGGGGACAGATCTACGAGCAGTACTTC.

The rearrangement uses TRBV28 and TRBJ1-2; D may be TRBD1 (6 bases). CDR3 size: 14 residues. The V and J ends lost 1 base and 8 bases respectively, with 14 bases between them. The germline CDR1 and CDR2 sequences are MDHEN and SYDVKM. CDR3 sequence reads: CASSLSGGPWGYTF. For the CDR3, the DNA is TGTGCCAGCAGTTTATCTGGGGGCCCTTGGGGCTACACCTTC.

This clone showed up just a few times. The chain links TRBV5-1 to TRBJ2-7, with D possibly TRBD1 on 6 matching bases. The V and J ends lost 4 bases and 6 bases respectively, with 11 bases between them. The CDR3 spans 12 residues. CDR1 is SGHRS and CDR2 is YFSETQ in the germline V gene. The CDR3 DNA follows: TGCGCCAGCAGCCTGACAGGATTCGAGCAGTACTTC. Translation: CASSLTGFEQYF.

The chain combines TRBV6-5 with TRBJ1-2, with TRBD1 matching over 11 bases. The germline gives CDR1 MNHEY, CDR2 SVGAGI. V shed 1 base, J shed 4 bases, and the junction held 5 bases outside the gene matches. The CDR3 loop spans 16 amino acids. CDR3 loop: CASSYCGTGGLYGYTF. DNA of the CDR3: TGTGCCAGCAGTTACTGCGGGACAGGGGGTCTCTATGGCTACACCTTC.

The V and J genes are TRBV6-1 and TRBJ2-7, with 11 bases that match TRBD2. Per the germline V gene, CDR1 is MNHNS and CDR2 is SASEGT. CDR3 length equals 15 residues. The J segment lost 5 bases and the V segment lost 6 bases, leaving 9 bases of the junction unmatched. The CDR3 here is CASRTLAGGFHEQYF. In DNA, the CDR3 is TGTGCCAGCAGGACCCTAGCGGGAGGATTCCACGAGCAGTACTTC.

This chain joins TRBV5-8 and TRBJ1-6; 7 bases line up with TRBD1. This CDR3 is built from 16 residues. Germline V gives CDR1 SGHTS, CDR2 YDEGEE. Unmatched junction bases numbered 8, after V lost 1 base and J lost 7 bases. As DNA, the CDR3 is TGTGCCAGCAGCTTGTTTTTCTCAGGGGGGAATTCACCCCTCCACTTT. Translation: CASSLFFSGGNSPLHF.

This chain connects TRBV6-5 to TRBJ1-4; 8 nucleotides align to TRBD1. The V gene's germline CDR1 is MNHEY and CDR2 SVGAGI. Trimming cost V 6 bases and J 8 bases; bases outside gene matches: 8. This CDR3 has 14 amino acids. The CDR3 DNA sequence: TGTGCCAGCAGAGCACAGGGGGAAGGGGAAAAACTGTTTTTT. Translated: CASRAQGEGEKLFF.

The gene calls are TRBV4-2 and TRBJ2-1; D is undetermined. This CDR3 is built from 13 residues. V was pared by 4 bases and J by 4 bases, with 8 bases between. Germline CDR1 is LGHNA and CDR2 is YNFKEQ. The CDR3 here is CASSLRAYNEQFF. The CDR3 DNA follows: TGTGCCAGCAGCCTTAGAGCTTACAATGAGCAGTTCTTC.

This clone appeared a few times. The rearrangement joins TRBV6-5 to TRBJ1-1; 11 bases agree with TRBD1. The CDR3 loop spans 13 amino acids. Trimming removed 5 bases from V and 5 bases from J; junction bases left unmatched: 1. Germline CDR1 MNHEY, CDR2 SVGAGI. The CDR3 bases are TGTGCCAGCAGTGGGACAGGGGGAACTGAAGCTTTCTTT. This sequence encodes CASSGTGGTEAFF.

The gene calls are TRBV27 and TRBJ1-4; 7 bases align to TRBD1. Germline-derived CDR1 and CDR2 are MNHEY and SMNVEV (reference sequence). The trim removed 5 bases at V and 4 bases at J, leaving 4 bases unmatched. The CDR3 runs to 14 residues. CDR3 sequence: CASSRGTVNEKLFF. As DNA, the CDR3 is TGTGCCAGCAGTCGCGGGACAGTTAATGAAAAACTGTTTTTT.

This rearrangement joins TRBV7-6 to TRBJ2-2, with no clear D. Germline assignment: CDR1 SGHVS and CDR2 FNYEAQ. There are 13 residues in the CDR3. Trimming cost V 1 base and J 6 bases, with 6 bases left between them. The CDR3 loop is CASSLGPAGELFF. Here the CDR3 DNA reads TGTGCCAGCAGCTTAGGCCCGGCCGGGGAGCTGTTTTTT. Full variable domain (outside the CDR3, taken from reference TRBV7-6 and TRBJ2-2): GAGVSQSPRYKVTKRGQDVALRCDPISGHVSLYWYRQALGQGPEFLTYFNYEAQQDKSGLPNDRFSAERPEGSISTLTIQRTEQRDSAMYRCASSLGPAGELFFGEGSRLTVL.

This clone was found a few times. This sequence joins TRBV28 and TRBJ2-7; D is unresolved. Germline values: CDR1 MDHEN, CDR2 SYDVKM. The CDR3 has 9 residues. Trimming shortened V by 9 bases and J by 7 bases, and 7 bases separated the two germline ends. The CDR3 loop is CARLQEQYF. The CDR3 DNA follows: TGTGCCAGGCTTCAGGAGCAGTACTTC.

The sample holds a few counts of this clone. The chain employs TRBV2 and TRBJ1-5; 7 bases match TRBD1. There are 15 residues in the CDR3. Germline V gene lookup returns CDR1 SNHLY and CDR2 FYNNEI. Trimming took 8 bases from V and 2 from J; bases not matched to a gene: 9. The CDR3 DNA follows: TGTGCCAGCGGGCAGAGAACAGGGGGCAATCAGCCCCAGCATTTT. Its protein product is CASGQRTGGNQPQHF.

The rearrangement links TRBV4-2 to TRBJ2-2; TRBD2 matches 10 bases. Trimming cost V 7 bases and J 3 bases; bases outside gene matches: 17. The CDR3 runs 19 residues. Germline lookup yields CDR1 LGHNA and CDR2 YNFKEQ. CDR3 DNA: TGTGCCAGCACTCCGGGAGCGGGGGGGCGCGTCGCGGACACCGGGGAGCTGTTTTTT. Translation: CASTPGAGGRVADTGELFF.

There are a few counts of this clone. V gene TRBV4-1 combines with J gene TRBJ2-6, with 8 positions matching TRBD1. V was pared by 0 bases and J by 0 bases, with 10 bases of the junction left unmatched. The CDR3 is made up of 20 amino acids. Germline V gene sequence: CDR1 MGHRA, CDR2 YSYEKL. CDR3 nucleotide sequence: TGCGCCAGCAGCCAAGATCAAGAGACAGGGGTCGGCTCTGGGGCCAACGTCCTGACTTTC. Translated, it gives CASSQDQETGVGSGANVLTF.

The chain recombines TRBV10-3 with TRBJ1-6; 9 nucleotides align to TRBD1. CDR1 is ENHRY and CDR2 is SYGVKD in the germline V gene. The V gene end was trimmed by 0 bases and the J gene end by 5 bases; junction bases not matched to a gene: 2. The CDR3 contains 16 residues. The DNA of the CDR3 is TGTGCCATCAGTGAGTCGGACAGGGGTAATAATTCACCCCTCCACTTT. It specifies CAISESDRGNNSPLHF.

V is TRBV5-1 and J is TRBJ2-7; D possibly corresponds to TRBD2 (6 bases). V lost 4 bases and J lost 3, with 14 bases in between. The CDR3 runs to 14 residues. Germline V CDR1 and CDR2: SGHRS, YFSETQ. The CDR3 nucleotides are TGCGCCAGCAGCCCGGCGGCGGGGAGCTACGAGCAGTACTTC. Translating it yields CASSPAAGSYEQYF.

The V call is TRBV7-9, the J call TRBJ2-1; the D is unclear. The length of the CDR3 is 11 residues. V lost 3 bases and J 8 bases, leaving 5 bases between the germline ends. Germline V gene lookup returns CDR1 SEHNR and CDR2 FQNEAQ (reference sequence). This CDR3 reads CASSLADEQFF. The CDR3 region has the DNA TGTGCCAGCAGCTTGGCAGATGAGCAGTTCTTC.

This chain joins TRBV4-2 and TRBJ1-1, with 7 bases aligning to TRBD1. The CDR3 extends over 17 amino acids. Unmatched junction bases numbered 13, after V lost 0 bases and J lost 6 bases. CDR1 and CDR2 from the germline V gene are LGHNA and YNFKEQ. The CDR3 DNA sequence: TGTGCCAGCAGCCAAGATTCTTTAGGGGGCCTCAGGGCTGAAGCTTTCTTT. This codes for CASSQDSLGGLRAEAFF.